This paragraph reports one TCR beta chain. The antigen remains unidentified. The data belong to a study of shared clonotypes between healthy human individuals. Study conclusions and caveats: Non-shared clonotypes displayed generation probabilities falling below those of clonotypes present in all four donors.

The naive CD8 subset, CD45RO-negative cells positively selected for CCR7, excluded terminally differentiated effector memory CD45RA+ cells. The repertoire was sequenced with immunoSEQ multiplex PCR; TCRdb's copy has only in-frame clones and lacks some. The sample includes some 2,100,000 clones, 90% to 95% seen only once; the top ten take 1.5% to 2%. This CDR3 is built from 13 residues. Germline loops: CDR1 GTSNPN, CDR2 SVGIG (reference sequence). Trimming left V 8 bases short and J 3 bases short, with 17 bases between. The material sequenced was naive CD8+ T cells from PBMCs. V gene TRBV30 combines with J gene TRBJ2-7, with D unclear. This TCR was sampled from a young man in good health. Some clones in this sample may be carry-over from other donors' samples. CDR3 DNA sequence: TGTGCCCTGACGGCGGAATTCCTCTACGAGCAGTACTTC. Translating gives CALTAEFLYEQYF. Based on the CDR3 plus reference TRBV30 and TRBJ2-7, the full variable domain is SQTIHQWPATLVQPVGSPLSLECTVEGTSNPNLYWYRQAAGRGLQLLFYSVGIGQISSEVPQNLSASRPQDRQFILSSKKLLLSDSGFYLCALTAEFLYEQYFGPGTRLTVT.